This note documents a single T cell receptor beta chain sequence. No antigen is known for it. The data originate from a study of cytomegalovirus exposure and HLA in healthy donors. From germline, CDR1 is SNHLY and CDR2 FYNNEI. J gave up 4 bases and V 7 bases, and 6 bases lay outside the gene matches. The CDR3 spans 14 residues. Study-wide points: In a later analysis, most CMV-associated TCR beta chains appeared HLA-restricted.

The study ran its PCR with 60 Vbeta and 13 Jbeta primers. TCRdb's copy holds only in-frame clones and misses some; the assay was immunoSEQ multiplex PCR. The table lists approximately 240,000 clones, more than 75% of them singletons. The receptor's source is a woman aged 40 to 50 in good health and CMV-seropositive. Sequencing used PBMCs. The chain carries TRBV2 and TRBJ2-5, with 10 bases lining up with TRBD2. CDR3 protein: CASTGTSVRETQYF. The CDR3 nucleotides are TGTGCCAGCACCGGGACTAGCGTTAGAGAGACCCAGTACTTC.